The entry below gives a single T cell receptor beta chain sequence along with its context. The target antigen is unknown. The data stem from a study of brain T cells in children with intractable seizures. Study findings and constraints: Absence of clones before surgery may stem from lower sequencing depth. Only CDR3 sequence similarity suggested viral specificity, without known HCMV serostatus.

The method was immunoSEQ multiplex PCR; TCRdb's version includes in-frame clones alone and lacks a portion of them. The sample includes tens of thousands of clones, approximately 94% of them seen just once. Sequencing was limited to surgery cases with top T cell transcript signatures in brain tissue. At least one anti-epileptic drug was given before surgery. Trimming took 4 bases from V and 3 from J, leaving 10 bases between them. The CDR3 totals 13 residues. CDR1 is MDHEN and CDR2 is SYDVKM in the germline V gene. Sequenced here: peripheral blood, sampled at surgery. This receptor was obtained from a boy under 18 with focal cortical dysplasia and intractable seizures. The chain has TRBV28 and TRBJ2-7, with a possible D match to TRBD1 (6 bases). Here the CDR3 DNA reads TGTGCCAGCAGTTCGACAGGTGTCTACGAGCAGTACTTC. Its protein product is CASSSTGVYEQYF. The variable domain in full, completed from reference TRBV28 and TRBJ2-7, reads DVKVTQSSRYLVKRTGEKVFLECVQDMDHENMFWYRQDPGLGLRLIYFSYDVKMKEKGDIPEGYSVSREKKERFSLILESASTNQTSMYLCASSSTGVYEQYFGPGTRLTVT.